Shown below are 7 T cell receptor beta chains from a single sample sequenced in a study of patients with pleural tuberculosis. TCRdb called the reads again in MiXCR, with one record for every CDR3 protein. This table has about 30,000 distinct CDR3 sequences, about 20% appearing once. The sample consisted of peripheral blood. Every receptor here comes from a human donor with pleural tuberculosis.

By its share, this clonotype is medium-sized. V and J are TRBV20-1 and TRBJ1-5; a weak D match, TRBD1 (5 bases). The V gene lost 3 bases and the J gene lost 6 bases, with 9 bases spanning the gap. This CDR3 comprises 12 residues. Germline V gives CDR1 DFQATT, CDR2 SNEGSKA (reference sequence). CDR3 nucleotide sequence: TGCAGTGCTAGTCAGGGAACTCAGCCCCAGCATTTT. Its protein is CSASQGTQPQHF.

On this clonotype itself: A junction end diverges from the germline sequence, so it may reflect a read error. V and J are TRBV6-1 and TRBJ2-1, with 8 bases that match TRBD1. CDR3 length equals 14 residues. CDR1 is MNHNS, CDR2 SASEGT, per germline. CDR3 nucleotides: TGTGCCAGCAGCCCAGGGACAGGATACAATGAGCAGCTCTTC. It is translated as CASSPGTGYNEQLF.

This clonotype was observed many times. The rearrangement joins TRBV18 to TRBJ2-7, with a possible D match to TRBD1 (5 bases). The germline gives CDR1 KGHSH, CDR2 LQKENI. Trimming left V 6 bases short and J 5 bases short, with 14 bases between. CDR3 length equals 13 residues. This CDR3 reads CASSLLQGDEQYF. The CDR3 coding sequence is TGTGCCAGCTCTTTACTTCAGGGTGACGAGCAGTACTTC.

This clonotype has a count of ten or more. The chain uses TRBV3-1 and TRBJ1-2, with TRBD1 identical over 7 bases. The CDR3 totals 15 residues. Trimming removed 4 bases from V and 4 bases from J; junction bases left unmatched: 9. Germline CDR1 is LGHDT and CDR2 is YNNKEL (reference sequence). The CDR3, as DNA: TGTGCCAGCAGCCCGAGGGACAGCAGAGCCTATGGCTACACCTTC. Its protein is CASSPRDSRAYGYTF. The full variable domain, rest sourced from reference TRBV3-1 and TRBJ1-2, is DTAVSQTPKYLVTQMGNDKSIKCEQNLGHDTMYWYKQDSKKFLKIMFSYNNKELIINETVPNRFSPKSPDKAHLNLHINSLELGDSAVYFCASSPRDSRAYGYTFGSGTRLTVV.

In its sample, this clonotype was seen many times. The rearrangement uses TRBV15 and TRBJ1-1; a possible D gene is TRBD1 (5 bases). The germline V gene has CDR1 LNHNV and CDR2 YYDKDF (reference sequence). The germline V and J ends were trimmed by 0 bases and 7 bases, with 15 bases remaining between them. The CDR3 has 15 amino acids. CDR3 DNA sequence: TGTGCCACCAGCAGAGAACTCGTGCAGGGCATTGAAGCTTTCTTT. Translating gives CATSRELVQGIEAFF.

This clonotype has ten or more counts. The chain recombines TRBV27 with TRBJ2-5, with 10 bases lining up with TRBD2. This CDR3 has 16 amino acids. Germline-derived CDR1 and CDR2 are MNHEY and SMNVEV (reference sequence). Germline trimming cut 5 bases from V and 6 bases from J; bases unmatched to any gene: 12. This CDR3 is CASSGSGTSVLKTQYF. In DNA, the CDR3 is TGTGCCAGCAGTGGGAGCGGGACTAGCGTTTTAAAGACCCAGTACTTC.

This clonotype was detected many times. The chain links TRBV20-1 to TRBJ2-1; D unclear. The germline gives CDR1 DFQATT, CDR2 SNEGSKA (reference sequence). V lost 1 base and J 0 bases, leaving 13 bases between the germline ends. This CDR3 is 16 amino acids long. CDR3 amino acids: CSARGATPSSYNEQFF. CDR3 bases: TGCAGTGCTAGAGGAGCGACTCCTAGCTCCTACAATGAGCAGTTCTTC.